This T cell receptor beta chain is from a study of shared clonotypes between healthy human individuals. Findings and limits, study-wide: Larger estimated richness was generally recorded for naive subsets relative to memory subsets.

A word on this clone: The antigen is undetermined.

CD4+ cell separation produced CD45RA+ naive and CD45RA-negative memory subsets. Replicate sorted-subset PCRs were loaded with roughly 190 ng DNA, 30,000 or so T cell genomes. TCRdb's copy holds only in-frame clones and misses some; the assay was immunoSEQ multiplex PCR. Seen here are fewer than 3 million clones, about 90% observed once, and the top ten hold 0.37%. This clonotype originated in a man younger than 35 in good health. Some clones in this sample may be carry-over from other donors' samples. Material: naive CD4+ T cells from PBMCs. Subset in this sample: CD45RA+ positively selected.

The CDR3 region has the DNA TGTGCCAGCAGTCAGCAGATATCCTACGAGCAGTACTTC. Its protein is CASSQQISYEQYF. J is TRBJ2-7 and V is TRBV7-2; D remains ambiguous. The CDR3 totals 13 residues. Germline CDR1 is SGHTA and CDR2 is FQGNSA. Trimming shortened V by 6 bases and J by 1 base, and 10 bases separated the two germline ends.